This T cell receptor (beta chain) appears in the sequencing data of a study of CD4+ T cells in melanoma. Overall study findings and caveats: A reported correlation linked neoantigen-specific CD4+ T cells to CD8+, macrophage and B cell function.

In regard to this clone: Its antigen is as yet unknown.

CDR3 length equals 14 residues. The germline V and J ends were trimmed by 3 bases and 0 bases, with 8 bases remaining between them. Germline values: CDR1 SGHTA, CDR2 FQGNSA. This table comes from immunoSEQ multiplex PCR, and its TCRdb copy is limited to in-frame clones, with some not included. The sample contains roughly 10,000 clones, around two thirds of which appear only once. This chain links TRBV7-2 with TRBJ1-1; a possible D gene is TRBD1 (5 bases). The clonotype was recovered from a human donor with melanoma. The sequenced sample was cells from a culture (not recorded whether cultured in vitro). CDR3 coding DNA: TGTGCCAGCAGCTTTTGGGGGATGAACACTGAAGCTTTCTTT. This gives the protein CASSFWGMNTEAFF.